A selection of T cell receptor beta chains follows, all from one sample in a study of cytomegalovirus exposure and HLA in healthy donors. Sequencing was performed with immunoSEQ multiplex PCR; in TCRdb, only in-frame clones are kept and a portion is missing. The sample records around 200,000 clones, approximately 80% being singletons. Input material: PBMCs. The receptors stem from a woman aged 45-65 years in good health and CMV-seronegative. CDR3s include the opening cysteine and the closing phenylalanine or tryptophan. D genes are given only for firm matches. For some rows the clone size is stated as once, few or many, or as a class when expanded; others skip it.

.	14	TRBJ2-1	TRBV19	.	CASSIHRLGGLPFF	TGTGCCAGTAGTATCCACCGCCTGGGGGGACTCCCGTTCTTC
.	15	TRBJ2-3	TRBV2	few	CASSLTWDSTDTQYF	TGTGCCAGCAGTTTAACTTGGGACTCAACAGATACGCAGTATTTT
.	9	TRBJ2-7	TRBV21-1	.	CASAPGQYF	TGTGCCAGCGCGCCGGGACAGTACTTC
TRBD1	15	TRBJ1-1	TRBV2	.	CASSGFQGVSTEAFF	TGTGCCAGCAGTGGGTTTCAGGGGGTGAGCACTGAAGCTTTCTTT
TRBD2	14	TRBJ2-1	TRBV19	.	CASRLAGGRMEQFF	TGTGCCAGTAGATTAGCGGGAGGCCGCATGGAGCAGTTCTTC
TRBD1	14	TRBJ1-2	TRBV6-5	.	CASRKSGQVFGYTF	TGTGCCAGCAGAAAATCGGGACAGGTTTTTGGCTACACCTTC
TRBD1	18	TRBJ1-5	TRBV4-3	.	CASSQDSLDRDRYQPQHF	TGCGCCAGCAGCCAAGATTCCCTCGACCGGGACAGGTATCAGCCCCAGCATTTT
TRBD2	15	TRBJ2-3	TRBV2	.	CASSDPGTTTDTQYF	TGTGCCAGCAGTGACCCAGGGACTACCACAGATACGCAGTATTTT
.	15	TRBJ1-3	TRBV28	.	CASSPTFSSGNTIYF	TGTGCCAGCAGTCCCACTTTCTCATCTGGAAACACCATATATTTT
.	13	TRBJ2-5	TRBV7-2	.	CASSLGRGETQYF	TGTGCCAGCAGCTTAGGCAGGGGTGAGACCCAGTACTTC
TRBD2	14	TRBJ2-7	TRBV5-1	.	CASSSSGRRYEQYF	TGCGCCAGCAGCTCGAGCGGGAGAAGGTACGAGCAGTACTTC
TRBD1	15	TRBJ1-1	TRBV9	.	CASSVSTGQNTEAFF	TGTGCCAGCAGCGTCTCGACAGGGCAGAACACTGAAGCTTTCTTT
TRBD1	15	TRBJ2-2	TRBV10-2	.	CASSGGGWDRGELFF	TGCGCCAGCAGTGGAGGCGGTTGGGACAGGGGGGAGCTGTTTTTT
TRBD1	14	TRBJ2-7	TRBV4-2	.	CASSQPGQGYEQYF	TGTGCCAGCAGCCAGCCGGGACAGGGGTACGAGCAGTACTTC
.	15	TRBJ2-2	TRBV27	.	CASRIGRTNTGELFF	TGTGCCAGCCGTATCGGCAGGACAAACACCGGGGAGCTGTTTTTT
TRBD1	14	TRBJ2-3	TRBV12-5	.	CASALDRVTDTQYF	TGTGCTAGTGCCCTGGACAGGGTCACAGATACGCAGTATTTT
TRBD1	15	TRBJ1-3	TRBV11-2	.	CASSLWTGTGNTIYF	TGTGCCAGCAGCCTCTGGACAGGGACTGGAAACACCATATATTTT
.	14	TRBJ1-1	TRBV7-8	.	CASSNLGQNTEAFF	TGTGCCAGCAGCAACCTGGGACAGAACACTGAAGCTTTCTTT
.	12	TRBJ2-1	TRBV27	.	CASSQTSEGQFF	TGTGCCAGCAGTCAGACGTCGGAGGGACAGTTCTTC
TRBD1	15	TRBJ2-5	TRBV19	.	CASSIGGQIQETQYF	TGTGCCAGTAGTATAGGGGGACAGATTCAAGAGACCCAGTACTTC
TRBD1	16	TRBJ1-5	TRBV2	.	CASRKGTGGANQPQHF	TGTGCCAGCAGGAAGGGGACAGGGGGTGCCAATCAGCCCCAGCATTTT
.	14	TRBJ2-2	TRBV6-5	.	CASSFYGNTGELFF	TGTGCCAGCAGTTTTTACGGGAACACCGGGGAGCTGTTTTTT
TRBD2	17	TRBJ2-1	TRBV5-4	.	CASSSPRPGLALNEQFF	TGTGCCAGCAGCTCCCCCCGCCCGGGACTAGCGCTCAATGAGCAGTTCTTC
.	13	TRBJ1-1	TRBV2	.	CASKTGMNTEAFF	TGTGCCAGCAAGACAGGCATGAACACTGAAGCTTTCTTT
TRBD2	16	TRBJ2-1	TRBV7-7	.	CASSPGLAGGNNEQFF	TGTGCCAGCAGCCCCGGACTAGCGGGGGGAAACAATGAGCAGTTCTTC
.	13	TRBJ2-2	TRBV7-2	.	CASSSLSGGELFF	TGTGCCAGCAGCTCTTTGTCAGGGGGGGAGCTGTTTTTT
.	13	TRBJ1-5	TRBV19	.	CASKVPGDQPQHF	TGTGCCAGTAAGGTTCCAGGGGATCAGCCCCAGCATTTT
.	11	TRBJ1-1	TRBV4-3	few	CASSPRTEAFF	TGCGCCAGCAGCCCCCGGACAGAAGCTTTCTTT
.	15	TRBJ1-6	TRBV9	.	CASSMDSSYNSPLHF	TGTGCCAGCAGCATGGACAGCTCCTATAATTCACCCCTCCACTTT
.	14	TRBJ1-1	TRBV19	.	CASSIGRGGTEAFF	TGTGCCAGTAGTATTGGGCGCGGAGGCACTGAAGCTTTCTTT
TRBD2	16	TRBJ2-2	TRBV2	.	CASSVVLAGVNGELFF	TGTGCCAGCAGTGTTGTGCTAGCGGGAGTTAACGGGGAGCTGTTTTTT
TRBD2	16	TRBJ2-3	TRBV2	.	CASSGPGLAIADTQYF	TGTGCCAGCAGTGGACCGGGACTAGCAATAGCAGATACGCAGTATTTT
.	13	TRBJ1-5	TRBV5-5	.	CASSSSTNQPQHF	TGTGCCAGCAGCTCCTCCACTAATCAGCCCCAGCATTTT
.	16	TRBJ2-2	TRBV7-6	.	CASSSPPQGYTGELFF	TGTGCCAGCAGCTCTCCCCCTCAGGGGTACACCGGGGAGCTGTTTTTT
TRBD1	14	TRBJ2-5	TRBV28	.	CASSFQGGRETQYF	TGTGCCAGCAGTTTTCAAGGGGGCAGGGAGACCCAGTACTTC
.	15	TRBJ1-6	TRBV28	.	CASTGQGFGVSPLHF	TGTGCCAGCACTGGGCAGGGCTTTGGGGTTTCACCCCTCCACTTT
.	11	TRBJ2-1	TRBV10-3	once	CAISLNDEQFF	TGTGCCATCAGTCTAAATGATGAGCAGTTCTTC
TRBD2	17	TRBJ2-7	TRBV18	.	CASSPLKAGGLPYEQYF	TGTGCCAGCTCACCTCTAAAAGCGGGAGGACTTCCCTACGAGCAGTACTTC
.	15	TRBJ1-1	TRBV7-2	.	CASSLSWSRGSEAFF	TGTGCCAGCAGCTTATCCTGGTCCCGAGGTTCAGAAGCTTTCTTT
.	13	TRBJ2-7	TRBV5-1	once	CASSPEHPNEQYF	TGCGCCAGCAGCCCGGAGCACCCCAACGAGCAGTACTTC
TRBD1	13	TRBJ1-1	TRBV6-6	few	CASSPPDRAEAFF	TGTGCCAGCAGCCCCCCGGACAGGGCAGAAGCTTTCTTT
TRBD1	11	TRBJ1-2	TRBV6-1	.	CAMQGALGYTF	TGTGCCATGCAGGGGGCGTTGGGCTACACCTTC
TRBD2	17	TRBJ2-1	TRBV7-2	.	CASSLEGTSGRSNEQFF	TGTGCCAGCAGCTTAGAAGGGACTAGCGGGAGAAGCAATGAGCAGTTCTTC
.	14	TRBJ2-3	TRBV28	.	CASTFGGLGDTQYF	TGTGCCAGCACCTTTGGGGGCCTTGGAGATACGCAGTATTTT
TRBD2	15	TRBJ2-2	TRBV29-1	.	CSVPVAGRGTGELFF	TGCAGCGTTCCCGTAGCGGGAAGGGGCACCGGGGAGCTGTTTTTT
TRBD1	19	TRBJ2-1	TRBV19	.	CASSVHPSQGYGSYNEQFF	TGTGCCAGTAGTGTCCACCCGTCACAGGGGTACGGCTCCTACAATGAGCAGTTCTTC